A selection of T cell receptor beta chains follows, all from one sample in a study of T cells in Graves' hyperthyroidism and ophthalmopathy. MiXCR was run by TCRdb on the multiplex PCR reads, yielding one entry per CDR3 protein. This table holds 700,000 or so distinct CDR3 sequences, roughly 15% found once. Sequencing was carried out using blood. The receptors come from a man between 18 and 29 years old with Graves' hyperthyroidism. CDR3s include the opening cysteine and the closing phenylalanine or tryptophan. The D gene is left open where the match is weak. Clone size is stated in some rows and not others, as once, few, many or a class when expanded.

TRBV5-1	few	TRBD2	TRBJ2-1	TGCGCCAGCAGCGTACTAGCGGGAGGGCCATACAATGAGCAGTTCTTC	CASSVLAGGPYNEQFF
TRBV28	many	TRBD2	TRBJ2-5	TGTGCCAGCAGCACACTAGCGGAGGGAGGGGAGACCCAGTACTTC	CASSTLAEGGETQYF
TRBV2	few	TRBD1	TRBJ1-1	TGTGCCAGCAGAAGGGACAGCCAAGAAGCTTTCTTT	CASRRDSQEAFF
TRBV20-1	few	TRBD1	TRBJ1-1	TGCAGTGCGGAGAGACAGGGGGCGGTCGGCACTGAAGCTTTCTTT	CSAERQGAVGTEAFF
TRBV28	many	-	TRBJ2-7	TGTGCCAGCAGTTTTACGGGGAACGAGCAGTACTTC	CASSFTGNEQYF
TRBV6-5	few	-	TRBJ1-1	TGTGCCAGCAGTTACGGTGTCACAATTTATGAAGGCACTGAAGCTTTCTTT	CASSYGVTIYEGTEAFF
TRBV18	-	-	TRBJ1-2	TGTGCCAGCTCACCACCGGGACGGCGACCCTATGGCTACACCTTC	CASSPPGRRPYGYTF
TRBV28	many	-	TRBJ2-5	TGTGCCAGCAGTTTACCAGACAACGACCAAGAGACCCAGTACTTC	CASSLPDNDQETQYF
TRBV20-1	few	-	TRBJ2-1	TGCAGTGCTAGAGATAGCGGAGTATGGGGCAATGAGCAGTTCTTC	CSARDSGVWGNEQFF
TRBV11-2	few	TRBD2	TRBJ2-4	TGTGCCAGCAGCTTAGGGGGAGGGCAGGACATTCCGTACTTC	CASSLGGGQDIPYF
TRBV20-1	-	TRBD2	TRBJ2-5	TGCAGTGCTTTGGACGGGAGGGCCGTTGAGACCCAGTACTTC	CSALDGRAVETQYF
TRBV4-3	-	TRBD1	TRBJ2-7	TGCGCCAGCAGCCAAGCCCGGGACAGGGAATTTCCCTACGAGCAGTACTTC	CASSQARDREFPYEQYF
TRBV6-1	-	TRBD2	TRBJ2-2	TGTGCCAGCAGGGCCGCTAGCGGGAGGGCCCCGGGAGGGGAGCTGTTTTTT	CASRAASGRAPGGELFF
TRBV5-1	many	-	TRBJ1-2	TGCGCCAGCAGCCCGGGCGGCAGTTTCTATGGCTACACCTTC	CASSPGGSFYGYTF
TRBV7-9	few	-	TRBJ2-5	TGTGCCAGCAACCCAACGGTCCAGGTTGGGGAGACCCAGTACTTC	CASNPTVQVGETQYF
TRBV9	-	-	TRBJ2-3	TGTGCCAGCAGCGTAGGGGTAGCTAGCACAGATACGCAGTATTTT	CASSVGVASTDTQYF
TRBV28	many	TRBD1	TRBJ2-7	TGTGCCAGCAGTTTAAGGGACAGGGGGGAGCAGTACTTC	CASSLRDRGEQYF
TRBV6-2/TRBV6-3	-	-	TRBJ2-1	TGTGCCAGCAGCCTGAGGGACTTACCGTACCTAAATGAGCAGTTCTTC	CASSLRDLPYLNEQFF
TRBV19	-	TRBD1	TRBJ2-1	TGTGCCAGTAGAATCGGGACAGGGGAGTCAAATGAGCAGTTCTTC	CASRIGTGESNEQFF
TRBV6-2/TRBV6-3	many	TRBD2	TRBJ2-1	TGTGCCAGCAAGGTAGCGGGAGTAACGGATGAGCAGTTCTTC	CASKVAGVTDEQFF
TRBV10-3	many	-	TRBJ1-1	TGTGCCATCAGATCGGGCATTGGTGAAGCTTTCTTT	CAIRSGIGEAFF
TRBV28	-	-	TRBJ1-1	TGTGCCAGCACGGGGGGGGAGGGGCGGGGCACTGAAGCTTTCTTT	CASTGGEGRGTEAFF
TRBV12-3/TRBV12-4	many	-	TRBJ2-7	TGTGCCAGCAGTTTAAGGGACCCTATCACCTACGAGCAGTACTTC	CASSLRDPITYEQYF
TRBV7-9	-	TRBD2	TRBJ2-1	TGTGCCAGCAGCTGGCCAGGCGGGAGGGGCTCGGGGTACAATGGGCAGTTCTTC	CASSWPGGRGSGYNGQFF
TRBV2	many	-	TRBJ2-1	TGTGCCAGTCAGGAATACAATGAGCAGTTCTTC	CASQEYNEQFF
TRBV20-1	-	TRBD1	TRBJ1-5	TGCAGTGCTAGAGATCAGCATCGGACAGGGGGCGATCAGCCCCAGCATTTT	CSARDQHRTGGDQPQHF
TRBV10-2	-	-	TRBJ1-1	TGCGCCAGCAGTGATTTGGACAGCCTAGAGAACACTGAAGCTTTCTTT	CASSDLDSLENTEAFF
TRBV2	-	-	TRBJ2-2	TGTGCCAGCAGTGAAGATGTGTACACCGGGGAGCTGTTTTTT	CASSEDVYTGELFF
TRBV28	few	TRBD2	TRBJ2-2	TGTGCCAGCAACCATGGCGGGGGAGCGGGCACCGGGGAGCTGTTTTTT	CASNHGGGAGTGELFF
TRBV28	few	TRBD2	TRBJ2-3	TGTGCCAGCAGTTTGACCGGGACTAGCGAGGGAGATACGCAGTATTTT	CASSLTGTSEGDTQYF
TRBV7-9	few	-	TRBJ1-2	TGTGCCAGCAGCTTACACGAGGGGGTGGATGGCTACACCTTC	CASSLHEGVDGYTF
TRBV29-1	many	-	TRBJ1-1	TGCAGCGTCAGGGGACGGATGAACACTGAAGCTTTCTTT	CSVRGRMNTEAFF